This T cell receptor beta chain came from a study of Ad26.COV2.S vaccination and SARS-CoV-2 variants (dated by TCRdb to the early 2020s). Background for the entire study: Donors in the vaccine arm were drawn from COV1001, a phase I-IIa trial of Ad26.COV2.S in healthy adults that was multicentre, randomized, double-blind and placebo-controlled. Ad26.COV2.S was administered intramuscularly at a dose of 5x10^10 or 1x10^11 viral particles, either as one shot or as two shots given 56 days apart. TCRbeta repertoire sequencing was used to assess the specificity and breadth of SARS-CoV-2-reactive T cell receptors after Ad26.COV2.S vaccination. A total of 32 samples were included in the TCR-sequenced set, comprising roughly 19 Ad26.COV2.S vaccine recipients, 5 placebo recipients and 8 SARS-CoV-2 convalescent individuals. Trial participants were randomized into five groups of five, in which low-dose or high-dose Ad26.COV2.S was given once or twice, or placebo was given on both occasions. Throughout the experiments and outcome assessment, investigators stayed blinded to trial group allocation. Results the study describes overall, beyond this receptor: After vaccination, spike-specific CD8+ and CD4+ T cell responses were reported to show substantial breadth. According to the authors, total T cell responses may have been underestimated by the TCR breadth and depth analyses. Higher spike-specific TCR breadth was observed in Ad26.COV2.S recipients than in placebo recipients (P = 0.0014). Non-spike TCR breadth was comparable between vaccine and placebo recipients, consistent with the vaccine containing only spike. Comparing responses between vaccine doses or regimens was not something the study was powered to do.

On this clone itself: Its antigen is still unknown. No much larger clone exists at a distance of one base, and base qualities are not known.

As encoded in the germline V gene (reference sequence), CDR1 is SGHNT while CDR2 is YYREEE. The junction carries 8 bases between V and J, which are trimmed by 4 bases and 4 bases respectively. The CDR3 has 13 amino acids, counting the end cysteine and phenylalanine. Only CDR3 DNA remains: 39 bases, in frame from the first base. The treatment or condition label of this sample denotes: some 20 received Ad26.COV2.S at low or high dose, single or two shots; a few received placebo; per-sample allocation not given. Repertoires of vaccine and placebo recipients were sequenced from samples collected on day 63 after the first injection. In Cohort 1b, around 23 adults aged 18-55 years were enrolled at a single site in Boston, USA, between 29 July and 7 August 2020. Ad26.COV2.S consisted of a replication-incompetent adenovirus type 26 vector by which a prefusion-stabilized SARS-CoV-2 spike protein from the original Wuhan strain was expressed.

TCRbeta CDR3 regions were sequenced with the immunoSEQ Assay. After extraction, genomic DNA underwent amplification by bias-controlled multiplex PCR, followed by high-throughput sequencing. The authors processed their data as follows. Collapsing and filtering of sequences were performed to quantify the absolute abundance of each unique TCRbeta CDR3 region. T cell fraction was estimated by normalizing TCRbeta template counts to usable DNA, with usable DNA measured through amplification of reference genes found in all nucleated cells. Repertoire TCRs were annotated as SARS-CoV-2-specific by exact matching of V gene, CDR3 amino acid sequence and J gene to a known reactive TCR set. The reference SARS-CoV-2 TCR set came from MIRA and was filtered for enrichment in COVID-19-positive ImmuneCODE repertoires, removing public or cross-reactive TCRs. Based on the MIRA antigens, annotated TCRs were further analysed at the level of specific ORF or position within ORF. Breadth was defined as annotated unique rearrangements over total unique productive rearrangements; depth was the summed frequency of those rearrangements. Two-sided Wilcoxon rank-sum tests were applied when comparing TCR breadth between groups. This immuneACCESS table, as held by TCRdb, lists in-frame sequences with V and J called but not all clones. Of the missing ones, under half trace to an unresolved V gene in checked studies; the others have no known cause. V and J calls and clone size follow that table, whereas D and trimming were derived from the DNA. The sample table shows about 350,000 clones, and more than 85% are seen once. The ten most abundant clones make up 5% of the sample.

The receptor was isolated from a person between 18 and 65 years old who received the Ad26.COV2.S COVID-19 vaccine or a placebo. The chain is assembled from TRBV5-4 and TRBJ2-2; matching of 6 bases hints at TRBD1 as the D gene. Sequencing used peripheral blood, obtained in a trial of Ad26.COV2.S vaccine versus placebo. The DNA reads TGTGCCAGCAGCGTACAGGGCACCGGGGAGCTGTTTTTT. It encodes CASSVQGTGELFF.